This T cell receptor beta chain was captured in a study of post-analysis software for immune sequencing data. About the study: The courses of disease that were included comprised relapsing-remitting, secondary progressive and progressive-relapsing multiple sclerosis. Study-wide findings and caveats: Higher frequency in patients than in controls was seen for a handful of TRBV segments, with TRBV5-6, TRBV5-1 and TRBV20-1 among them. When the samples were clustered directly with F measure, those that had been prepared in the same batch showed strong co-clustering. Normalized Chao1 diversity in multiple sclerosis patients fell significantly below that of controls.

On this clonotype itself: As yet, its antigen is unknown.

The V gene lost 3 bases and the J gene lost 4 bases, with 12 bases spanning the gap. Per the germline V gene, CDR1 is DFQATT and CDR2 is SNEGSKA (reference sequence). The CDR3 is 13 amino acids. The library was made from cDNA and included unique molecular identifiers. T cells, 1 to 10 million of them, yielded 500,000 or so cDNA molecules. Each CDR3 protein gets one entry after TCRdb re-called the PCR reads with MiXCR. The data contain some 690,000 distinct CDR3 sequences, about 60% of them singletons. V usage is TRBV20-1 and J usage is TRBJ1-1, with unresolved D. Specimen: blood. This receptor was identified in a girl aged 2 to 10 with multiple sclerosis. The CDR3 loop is CSARESGRTEAFF. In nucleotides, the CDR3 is TGCAGTGCTAGGGAAAGCGGGCGCACTGAAGCTTTCTTT.